The rows below give T cell receptor beta chains drawn from one sample of a study of blood T cell repertoires in COVID-19. Generated by immunoSEQ multiplex PCR, the TCRdb table keeps only in-frame clones and is missing some. The sample yields under 150,000 clones, around 87% seen once. Sequencing used PBMCs or T cells enriched from blood (not recorded which). All receptors derive from a woman between 25 and 40 years old with acute COVID-19. Each CDR3 is given with its conserved first and last residue. D genes are given only for firm matches. A clone size is listed for some rows: how often the clone was seen (once, few, many), or a class if it is expanded.

V: TRBV19
D: TRBD2
size: .
J: TRBJ2-1
CDR3: CASSIRREGGNEQFF
DNA: TGTGCCAGTAGTATTAGGCGGGAGGGCGGCAATGAGCAGTTCTTC

V: TRBV7-9
D: TRBD1
size: .
J: TRBJ1-1
CDR3: CASSFTGVRTEAFF
DNA: TGTGCCAGCAGCTTCACAGGGGTTCGCACTGAAGCTTTCTTT

V: TRBV6-5
D: TRBD2
size: .
J: TRBJ2-7
CDR3: CASSSLAGAGYEQYF
DNA: TGTGCCAGCAGTTCTTTAGCGGGGGCGGGTTACGAGCAGTACTTC

V: TRBV9
D: .
size: .
J: TRBJ2-7
CDR3: CASSVGQAAYEQYF
DNA: TGTGCCAGCAGCGTAGGACAGGCCGCCTACGAGCAGTACTTC

V: TRBV5-5
D: TRBD2
size: .
J: TRBJ2-7
CDR3: CASSLYTGTISYEQYF
DNA: TGTGCCAGCAGCTTGTACACTGGGACTATCTCCTACGAGCAGTACTTC

V: TRBV30
D: TRBD2
size: .
J: TRBJ2-1
CDR3: CAWRGGRAYNEQFF
DNA: TGTGCCTGGAGGGGCGGGAGGGCCTACAATGAGCAGTTCTTC

V: TRBV18
D: TRBD1
size: .
J: TRBJ1-5
CDR3: CASSDRVNQPQHF
DNA: TGTGCCAGCTCAGACAGGGTAAATCAGCCCCAGCATTTT

V: TRBV12-3/TRBV12-4
D: .
size: .
J: TRBJ1-5
CDR3: CASSFGENQPQHF
DNA: TGTGCCAGCAGTTTCGGGGAGAATCAGCCCCAGCATTTT

V: TRBV28
D: TRBD2
size: .
J: TRBJ2-4
CDR3: CASSFVAGAAKNIQYF
DNA: TGTGCCAGCAGTTTTGTAGCGGGAGCAGCCAAAAACATTCAGTACTTC

V: TRBV19
D: .
size: once
J: TRBJ1-4
CDR3: CASSPLSAGREEKLFF
DNA: TGTGCCAGTAGTCCCCTTTCGGCAGGGCGAGAAGAAAAACTGTTTTTT

V: TRBV9
D: TRBD1
size: .
J: TRBJ1-5
CDR3: CASSGQGARNQPQHF
DNA: TGTGCCAGCAGTGGACAGGGGGCGAGGAATCAGCCCCAGCATTTT

V: TRBV7-2
D: .
size: .
J: TRBJ2-5
CDR3: CASSSGQPQETQYF
DNA: TGTGCCAGCAGCTCCGGACAACCCCAAGAGACCCAGTACTTC

V: TRBV19
D: TRBD2
size: .
J: TRBJ2-7
CDR3: CASSTGGRIAYEQYF
DNA: TGTGCCAGTAGTACGGGAGGACGGATTGCCTACGAGCAGTACTTC

V: TRBV28
D: TRBD1
size: .
J: TRBJ1-1
CDR3: CASSSRGQGWPEAFF
DNA: TGTGCCAGCAGTAGCAGAGGACAGGGATGGCCTGAAGCTTTCTTT

V: TRBV7-2
D: .
size: .
J: TRBJ1-6
CDR3: CASSLINSPLHF
DNA: TGTGCCAGCAGCCTAATTAATTCACCCCTCCACTTT

V: TRBV7-9
D: .
size: .
J: TRBJ2-2
CDR3: CASSLSPPQGRGELFF
DNA: TGTGCCAGCAGCCTATCCCCCCCACAGGGAAGGGGGGAGCTGTTTTTT

V: TRBV14
D: .
size: once
J: TRBJ1-3
CDR3: CASSQGYRASGNTIYF
DNA: TGTGCCAGCAGCCAAGGGTACAGGGCCTCTGGAAACACCATATATTTT

V: TRBV7-2
D: .
size: .
J: TRBJ2-2
CDR3: CASSFFWEVTGELFF
DNA: TGTGCCAGCAGCTTCTTCTGGGAGGTCACCGGGGAGCTGTTTTTT

V: TRBV4-3
D: TRBD2
size: .
J: TRBJ2-7
CDR3: CASSQVTHGAGTIEQYF
DNA: TGCGCCAGCAGCCAGGTCACACACGGGGCTGGGACTATCGAGCAGTACTTC

V: TRBV7-9
D: TRBD1
size: .
J: TRBJ2-1
CDR3: CASSQQGSGGDEQFF
DNA: TGTGCCAGCAGCCAACAGGGGAGCGGTGGCGATGAGCAGTTCTTC

V: TRBV30
D: TRBD2
size: .
J: TRBJ2-1
CDR3: CAWSVRASGSNEQFF
DNA: TGTGCCTGGAGTGTAAGGGCTAGCGGGAGTAATGAGCAGTTCTTC